These T cell receptor beta chains were read from a single sample in a study of CD8+ T cells in alopecia areata. Assay: immunoSEQ multiplex PCR; the TCRdb copy retains only in-frame clones and omits some. The table includes roughly 150,000 clones, around 54% detected once. Sequenced sample: CD4+ T cells sorted from blood. The receptors stem from a human donor in good health. CDR3s include the opening cysteine and the closing phenylalanine or tryptophan.

CDR3aa	v_gene	j_gene
CASSKWKIRDRGQETQYF	TRBV5-7	TRBJ2-5
CASSSGLAGGLTTYEQYF	TRBV5-1	TRBJ2-7
CAKLASLRFF	TRBV6-1	TRBJ2-1
CAAGGPGTGELFF	TRBV6-5	TRBJ2-2
CATSRDLSPRANYGYTF	TRBV15	TRBJ1-2
CSVEETDRWTTQYF	TRBV29-1	TRBJ2-5
CASPQGADEKLFF	TRBV27	TRBJ1-4
CASSPRWSNEKLFF	TRBV6-5	TRBJ1-4
CASRTGIQYF	TRBV19	TRBJ2-4
CASRGDREKREQFF	TRBV6-1	TRBJ2-1
CASSAYGALPTDTQYF	TRBV27	TRBJ2-3
CASSSGTITGELFF	TRBV6-5	TRBJ2-2
CASNTIDSGANVLTF	TRBV6-6	TRBJ2-6
CASSSGGRTNEKLFF	TRBV5-1	TRBJ1-4